A selection of T cell receptor beta chains follows, all from one sample in a study of metastatic and nonmetastatic thyroid tumors. With MiXCR, TCRdb reprocessed the PCR reads. Of about 27,000 clones listed, about 16% are singletons. Sequencing was done on a sample of blood. The receptors shown here come from a male donor with papillary thyroid cancer or a benign thyroid nodule (not recorded which). Some clones in this sample may be carry-over from other donors' samples. Each CDR3 is given with its conserved first and last residue.

J,V,length,CDR3
TRBJ1-2,TRBV30,14,CAPGGTPPTDGYTF
TRBJ2-7,TRBV4-1,15,CASSQRDRQGHEQYF
TRBJ1-1,TRBV7-9,14,CASSLAREPFLAFF
TRBJ1-5,TRBV28,16,CASSSQGNWDNQPQHF
TRBJ1-2,TRBV28,20,CASSSSVVRYVQGGEDGYTF
TRBJ2-3,TRBV2,15,CASSSGQASTDTQYF
TRBJ2-6,TRBV20-1,13,CSARTQWANVLTF
TRBJ1-3,TRBV7-2,14,CASSPGTLGNTIYF
TRBJ2-5,TRBV2,14,CASSDRSGLETQYF
TRBJ1-2,TRBV24-1,17,CATSDPGRHLHNYGYTF
TRBJ2-3,TRBV2,16,CASSVVGAPPVDTQYF
TRBJ2-5,TRBV19,15,CASSTGTSGRETQYF
TRBJ2-7,TRBV6-1,13,CASTQGLAGEQYF
TRBJ2-7,TRBV5-6,15,CASSSSRTGSYEQYF
TRBJ1-5,TRBV7-2,14,CASSSGQGRQPQHF
TRBJ1-1,TRBV7-9,15,CASSLARSQGTEAFF
TRBJ1-3,TRBV29-1,16,CSVAVWAASSGNTIYF
TRBJ2-6,TRBV19,16,CASSMFRSSGANVLTF
TRBJ2-3,TRBV20-1,12,CSAPGVGDTQYF
TRBJ2-3,TRBV7-2,12,CASSQDTDTQYF
TRBJ2-2,TRBV18,15,CASSPTRGGTGELFF
TRBJ2-1,TRBV3-1,13,CASSHLQGNEQFF
TRBJ1-2,TRBV28,14,CASSRPDRHYGYTF
TRBJ2-7,TRBV6-9,11,CASSFLYEQYF
TRBJ2-5,TRBV24-1,17,CATSDLPPQGDGETQYF
TRBJ2-5,TRBV7-9,16,CASSLRPQVKAETQYF
TRBJ1-1,TRBV5-1,17,CAGSITETGRQNTEAFF
TRBJ1-6,TRBV28,15,CASSLTGQGISPLHF
TRBJ2-5,TRBV9,14,CASSVSGADETQYF
TRBJ1-5,TRBV19,17,CASSPIVGVPGDQPQHF
TRBJ2-5,TRBV12-5,13,CASGSPPQETQYF
TRBJ2-1,TRBV10-1,15,CASSYSGGNMHEQFF
TRBJ2-7,TRBV5-1,16,CASSPTLTLTLVKQYF
TRBJ1-1,TRBV6-1,15,CASSLSGAGADEAFF
TRBJ2-3,TRBV2,16,CASRRGAGGFTDTQYF
TRBJ1-4,TRBV5-1,13,CASRRGFGEKLFF
TRBJ2-7,TRBV24-1,16,CATSDSDRDRVYEQYF
TRBJ2-3,TRBV5-1,16,CASILGSLFITDTQYF
TRBJ2-7,TRBV20-1,15,CSASPPGRFAYEQYF
TRBJ1-2,TRBV30,11,CAWREGYGYTF
TRBJ2-1,TRBV3-1,18,CASSQTGTPTGGYNEQFF
TRBJ2-7,TRBV19,14,CASSTNSQGLGEYF
TRBJ2-2,TRBV9,16,CASSVRGGTATGELFF
TRBJ2-3,TRBV19,15,CASRPNMVGTDTQYF
TRBJ1-2,TRBV12-3/TRBV12-4,12,CASSLSGTGYTF
TRBJ2-6,TRBV9,14,CASSVSSGANVLTF
TRBJ2-2,TRBV6-2/TRBV6-3,18,CASSYSALGTSRSGELFF
TRBJ1-5,TRBV27,13,CASSLNLWQPQHF
TRBJ1-1,TRBV7-2,14,CASSSFSGLTEAFF
TRBJ2-2,TRBV5-1,13,CASSSLHAGELFF
TRBJ2-1,TRBV28,15,CASRRAGGLYNEQFF
TRBJ2-7,TRBV28,11,CASRQGYEQYF